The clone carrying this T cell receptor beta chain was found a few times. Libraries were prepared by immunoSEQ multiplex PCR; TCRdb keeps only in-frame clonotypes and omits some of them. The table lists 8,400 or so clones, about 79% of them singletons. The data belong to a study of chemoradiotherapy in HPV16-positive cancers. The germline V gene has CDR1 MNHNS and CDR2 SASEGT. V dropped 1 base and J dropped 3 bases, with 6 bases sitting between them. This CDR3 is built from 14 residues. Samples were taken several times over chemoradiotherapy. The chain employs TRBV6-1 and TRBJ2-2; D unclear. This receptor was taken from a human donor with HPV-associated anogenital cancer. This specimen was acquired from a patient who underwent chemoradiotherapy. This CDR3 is CASSEGRDTGELFF. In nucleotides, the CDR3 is TGTGCCAGCAGTGAAGGTAGAGACACCGGGGAGCTGTTTTTT.